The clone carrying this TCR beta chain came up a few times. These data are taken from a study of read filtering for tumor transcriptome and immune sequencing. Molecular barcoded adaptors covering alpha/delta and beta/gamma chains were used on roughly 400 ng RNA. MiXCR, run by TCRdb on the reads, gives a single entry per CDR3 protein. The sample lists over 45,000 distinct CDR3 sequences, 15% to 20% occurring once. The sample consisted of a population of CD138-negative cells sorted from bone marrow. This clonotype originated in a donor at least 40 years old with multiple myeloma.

CDR3 loop: CASSGEPTSVNEQFF. CDR3 DNA: TGTGCCAGCAGCGGGGAACCGACATCGGTCAATGAGCAGTTCTTC. This chain connects TRBV7-9 to TRBJ2-1; no reliable D call. V was pared by 5 bases and J by 6 bases, with 17 bases between. This CDR3 spans 15 amino acids. Germline CDR1 SEHNR, CDR2 FQNEAQ (reference sequence).